These 9 T cell receptor beta chains share one sample of origin, sequenced in a study of T-cell reconstitution after alpha-beta-depleted transplantation in children. Unique molecular identifiers were used in preparing the TCRbeta library. TCRdb recomputed calls from the PCR reads with MiXCR, one row per CDR3 protein. The table lists about 980,000 distinct CDR3 sequences, about 29% of them singletons, with over 25% in the top ten. The sample in question was PBMCs, mostly from graft donor cells, obtained 360 days after TCRalphabeta/CD19-depleted stem cell transplant. Receptor source: a boy under two years old who had a stem cell transplant for SCID, so the T cells may come from the graft donor.

V and J are TRBV20-1 and TRBJ1-2; 11 bases fit TRBD1. Germline V CDR1 and CDR2: DFQATT, SNEGSKA (reference sequence). The trim removed 1 base at V and 5 bases at J, leaving 6 bases unmatched. CDR3 length: 15 residues. CDR3 bases: TGCAGTGCTAGAGCTGGACAGGGGGCGGTGTATGGCTACACCTTC. Translated, it gives CSARAGQGAVYGYTF.

In this sample, this clonotype turned up a few times. This chain links TRBV4-2 with TRBJ1-6; 8 bases align to TRBD1. The CDR3 extends over 16 amino acids. The germline V gene encodes CDR1 LGHNA and CDR2 YNFKEQ. V was pared by 6 bases and J by 4 bases, with 8 bases of the junction left unmatched. The DNA for the CDR3 is TGTGCCAGCAGTGTTTCAGGGGGCGAATATAATTCACCCCTCCACTTT. Amino acid sequence: CASSVSGGEYNSPLHF.

The chain joins TRBV28 to TRBJ2-7, with D unclear. Germline V CDR1 and CDR2: MDHEN, SYDVKM. CDR3 length equals 13 residues. V lost 7 bases and J lost 2, with 12 bases in between. In DNA form, the CDR3 reads TGTGCCAGCACTATGGGCAGAGCCTACGAGCAGTACTTC. This sequence encodes CASTMGRAYEQYF.

The chain couples TRBV28 to TRBJ2-5; D call uncertain. This CDR3 comprises 9 residues. Germline V gene data show CDR1 as MDHEN and CDR2 as SYDVKM. As DNA, the CDR3 is TGTAGGGCGAGGAAGACCCAGTACTTC. Protein sequence: CRARKTQYF.

V gene TRBV2 combines with J gene TRBJ2-7; no clear D gene. Trimming took 3 bases from V and 1 from J, leaving 19 bases between them. Germline CDR1 SNHLY, CDR2 FYNNEI. This CDR3 is built from 17 residues. In DNA form, the CDR3 reads TGTGCCAGCAGTGAGTGGGCAGTCCTCGACTCATCCTACGAGCAGTACTTC. Amino acid sequence: CASSEWAVLDSSYEQYF.

The table lists this clonotype with many counts. The J gene is TRBJ1-2, the V gene TRBV28; 10 nucleotides align to TRBD1. Germline V gene data show CDR1 as MDHEN and CDR2 as SYDVKM. The CDR3 spans 15 residues. Trimming at V came to 4 bases and at J to 7 bases, leaving 9 bases not matched to a gene. The CDR3 coding sequence is TGTGCCAGCAGTTCCCCGACAGGGGGCGTGTCTGGCTACACCTTC. This sequence encodes CASSSPTGGVSGYTF.

V gene TRBV4-1 combines with J gene TRBJ2-7, with a weak D call TRBD2 (6 bases). Germline V gene data show CDR1 as MGHRA and CDR2 as YSYEKL. The CDR3 has 15 residues. V was clipped by 1 base and J by 7 bases, with 17 bases between them. The CDR3 nucleotides are TGCGCCAGCAGCCAAGGTGGGACGGGGACTTTGGAGCAGTACTTC. Translating it yields CASSQGGTGTLEQYF.

The chain has TRBV18 and TRBJ1-5, with a weak D call TRBD1 (5 bases). This CDR3 has 14 residues. V lost 6 bases and J 2 bases, leaving 11 bases between the germline ends. Germline CDR1 KGHSH, CDR2 LQKENI. The chain's CDR3 is CASSEGNGNQPQHF. The DNA for the CDR3 is TGTGCCAGCTCTGAGGGGAATGGCAATCAGCCCCAGCATTTT. Full variable domain (outside the CDR3, taken from reference TRBV18 and TRBJ1-5): NAGVMQNPRHLVRRRGQEARLRCSPMKGHSHVYWYRQLPEEGLKFMVYLQKENIIDESGMPKERFSAEFPKEGPSILRIQQVVRGDSAAYFCASSEGNGNQPQHFGDGTRLSIL.

This clonotype was found a few times. The rearrangement links TRBV28 to TRBJ1-5; D gene unclear. Germline assignment: CDR1 MDHEN and CDR2 SYDVKM. The CDR3 loop spans 11 amino acids. V was shortened by 4 bases and J by 7 bases, with 5 bases between the two germline ends. CDR3 nucleotides: TGTGCCAGCAGTTCTAAACAGCCCCAGCATTTT. Encoded protein: CASSSKQPQHF.